This T cell receptor (beta chain) was recorded in a study of T cells after yellow fever vaccination (dated by TCRdb to 2018 to 2020). Background for the entire study: Libraries from fractions with low cell numbers were prepared with the SMART-Seq v4 Ultra Low Input RNA kit. Two healthy male donors, one aged 18 to 30 and one aged 30 to 39 years, were included in the cohort. Blood was collected at multiple timepoints before and after primary and secondary immunization, and bulk PBMC replicates and cell subsets were isolated. To follow T-cell clones before and after primary and booster YFV17D yellow fever vaccination, bulk TCR alpha and beta repertoires were sequenced over time. Study-level results and caveats: The secondary T-cell response was weaker than the primary response but faster, peaking on day 5 instead of day 15. Most clones expanded after primary vaccination (almost 97% of CD4 and 88% of CD8) were re-detected after the booster, suggesting that broad memory maintenance occurred. A small fraction of clonotypes showed up in both the CD4 and CD8 compartments, probably as a result of convergent recombination. Because the study included only a couple of donors, the extent to which the findings can be generalized is limited. Because abundant contaminating clonotypes from the bulk population could be contained in FACS-sorted repertoires, computational filtering was required.

As concerns this clonotype: Its antigen remains unidentified. No qualities accompany the bases; no much larger clone lies one base away.

Instrument used: Illumina NovaSeq 6000. TCR cDNA was made using 5'RACE template switching, a step that added a universal primer site and unique molecular identifiers. cDNA synthesis was primed from both the TCR alpha and TCR beta constant segments. Library amplification involved two PCR steps, and the second step added sample barcodes and sequencing adapters. Sequencing of the libraries was done on either Illumina HiSeq 2500 (2x100 bp) or NovaSeq (2x150 bp). The paper's data handling went like this. MIGEC handled demultiplexing of reads and collapsing into UMI consensus sequences, while MiXCR performed V(D)J alignment. Using edgeR on replicate PBMC samples, clonotypes were called vaccine-responding if FDR was below 0.01 and the log2 fold change was above 5 up to day 15. Bulk clonotypes were assigned CD4 or CD8 identity according to which sequenced CD4 or CD8 repertoire held them at higher abundance. TCRdb reprocessed the public reads (quality trimming at Q25 with fastp, clone calling with MiXCR) and kept in-frame beta chains. Here each entry gathers all rows of one CDR3 protein and keeps the most common genes and DNA. The V and J calls, along with clone size, are taken from TCRdb and not from the paper's own processing. The sample table records a few hundred thousand distinct CDR3 sequences; 3% to 4.5% of these occur just once. 20% to 25% of the sample rests with the top ten.

This specimen's treatment or condition label, interpreted: live attenuated yellow fever vaccine strain. At each blood-draw timepoint, two biological replicates of bulk PBMCs were obtained. A standard Ficoll-Paque protocol was used to isolate PBMCs from peripheral blood. TriZol was used to extract RNA from bulk PBMCs, from CD4 and CD8 fractions, and from dextramer-positive and dextramer-negative fractions. The receptor's source is a man aged 18 to 30 who received the YFV17D yellow fever vaccine. Here the sequenced sample was PBMCs, taken 5 days after the yellow fever booster vaccination.

The sequence in DNA is TGTGCCAGCAGCTTAGCTGGAGGGGGGGATGCGGATACGCAGTATTTT. Its product reads: CASSLAGGGDADTQYF. This chain joins TRBV7-9 to TRBJ2-3, with a weak D call of TRBD2 (7 bases match). CDR1 and CDR2 are read off the germline V gene (reference sequence) as SEHNR and FQNEAQ. V is clipped by 0 bases and J by 6 bases, and the sequence between their germline boundaries is 16 bases long. Its CDR3 holds 16 amino acids, cysteine through phenylalanine. Of the read, only the CDR3 DNA is kept; its 48 bases are in frame from base 1.